The entry below gives a single TCR beta chain sequence along with its context. Patients at the Seattle site were enrolled during active infection and followed longitudinally. The record originates from a study of blood T cell repertoires in COVID-19. Across the study: Samples taken during acute and convalescent COVID-19 were collected in the United States, Italy and Spain.

In the study's own analysis: Cell counts per sample came from amplifying reference gene primers. Only in-frame clones appear in the TCRdb table, and some are missing; sequencing was by immunoSEQ multiplex PCR. V and J calls and clone size are copied from that table; D and trimming were computed from the DNA. Of roughly 260,000 clones in the sample, 75% to 95% are singletons; the top ten hold approximately 2.5%. Trimming took 2 bases from V and 0 from J, leaving 11 bases between them. This CDR3 has 15 amino acids. Germline lookup yields CDR1 MNHEY and CDR2 SMNVEV (reference sequence). The sequence was collected from a person aged 18 to 35 with COVID-19, enrolled during active disease. The rearrangement links TRBV27 to TRBJ2-7; D is unclear. Sequencing was done on a sample of peripheral blood. CDR3 nucleotide sequence: TGTGCCAGCAGTTTAGTAGTTCCGAGCTCCTACGAGCAGTACTTC. It yields the protein CASSLVVPSSYEQYF.